This T cell receptor (beta chain) was recovered during a study of blood T cells in healthy people across ages. General study results and limits: Bulk PBMC profiling left naive and antigen-experienced comparisons inconclusive. CMV infection status of these donors was not known. One million T cells yielded diversity estimates that were considered underestimates.

The CDR3 has 15 amino acids. Trimming stripped 0 bases from V and 8 bases from J, with 11 bases between. The germline CDR1 and CDR2 sequences are LGHNA and YNFKEQ. The authors ran a second PCR of 7 to 11 cycles using a sample-barcoded 5' primer and a J-beta primer mix. TCRdb fed the 5' RACE reads into MiXCR, producing one record per CDR3 protein. This table holds about 1.4 million distinct CDR3 sequences, roughly 59% found once. In regard to this clonotype: Its antigen is not identified.

The sequenced sample consisted of blood. The rearrangement links TRBV4-2 to TRBJ1-6; D ambiguous. The sequence came from a young man in good health. The CDR3 loop is CASSQDWRADSPLHF. The CDR3 nucleotides read TGTGCCAGCAGCCAAGATTGGAGGGCTGATTCACCCCTCCACTTT.